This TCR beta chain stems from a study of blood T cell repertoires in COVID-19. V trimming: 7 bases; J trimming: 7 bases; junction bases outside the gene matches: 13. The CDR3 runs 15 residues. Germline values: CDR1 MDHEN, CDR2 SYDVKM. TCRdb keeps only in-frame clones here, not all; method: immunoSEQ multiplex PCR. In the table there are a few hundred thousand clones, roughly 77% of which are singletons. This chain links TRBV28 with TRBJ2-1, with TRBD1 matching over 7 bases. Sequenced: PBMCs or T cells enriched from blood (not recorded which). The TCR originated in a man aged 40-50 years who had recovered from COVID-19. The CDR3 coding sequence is TGTGCCAGCAACCTACAGGGGATGTCCGTGAATGAGCAGTTCTTC. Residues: CASNLQGMSVNEQFF.